A few counts support the clone carrying this TCR beta chain. Its specificity is not known. Germline CDR1 is SGHRS and CDR2 is YFSETQ. This CDR3 is 14 amino acids long. With 0 bases removed from V and 2 bases from J, the gap between germline ends came to 3 bases. The entirety of the isolated RNA underwent reverse transcription, so expressed TCRB transcripts were sequenced. Here immunoSEQ multiplex PCR was the method, and the copy in TCRdb shows in-frame clones only, minus some. This table holds under 250,000 clones, approximately 10% found once. The sample comes from a study of beta chain features in type 1 diabetes. Study-wide context: Cell yields, gender and age were similar in healthy donors and patients. Taken together, all samples contributed around 100,000,000 examined sorted cells. General observations from the study: Patients with Type 1 diabetes showed moderately but significantly shorter TCRB CDR3s in all four CD4+ subsets. Healthy donors had naive, central memory and Treg TCRB repertoires that appeared less similar than those seen among patients.

Material: central memory CD4+ T cells from blood. The chain has TRBV5-1 and TRBJ2-6; no clear D. The clonotype comes from a man younger than 35 in good health. The CDR3 DNA is TGCGCCAGCAGCTTGGAACCTGGGGCCAACGTCCTGACTTTC. Translated: CASSLEPGANVLTF.